This T cell receptor beta chain was recovered during a study of beta chain features in type 1 diabetes. Whole-study results and caveats: In all four CD4+ subsets, TCRB CDR3 length was significantly, moderately reduced in type 1 diabetes.

This clone was detected only a few times. No antigen is known for it. The sequenced template was cDNA made from the entire isolated RNA. Sequencing used immunoSEQ multiplex PCR; TCRdb keeps in-frame clones, though not all of them. The sample yields roughly 260,000 clones, about a fifth seen once. Germline V gene sequence: CDR1 SGHTA, CDR2 FQGNSA. The CDR3 covers 15 residues. V was cut by 6 bases and J by 2 bases, with 14 bases left in between. The TCR comes from a woman aged 40-49 years with type 1 diabetes. The genes are TRBV7-2 and TRBJ1-5; a possible D gene is TRBD1 (5 bases). Sequenced sample: naive CD4+ T cells from blood. The CDR3 DNA is TGTGCCAGCAGTTCAGGGATGAATGGCAATCAGCCCCAGCATTTT. It encodes CASSSGMNGNQPQHF.